This TCR beta chain was captured in a study of blood T cell repertoires in COVID-19. Study overall: There were acute and convalescent COVID-19 samples, and they came from the United States, Italy and Spain.

Data came from immunoSEQ multiplex PCR; TCRdb stores just in-frame clones and leaves some out. Found here are approximately 300,000 clones, nearly 90% of them singletons; the top ten hold 5.5% to 7%. Adults between roughly 18 and 95 years of age took part from fewer than 30 US areas. Assignments of participants to cohorts depended upon their own reported clinical history. The sequencing sample was made of PBMCs or T cells enriched from blood (not recorded which). The sequence derives from a woman in her 30s who had recovered from COVID-19.

The CDR3 spells CASSRQGTNSGNTIYF. The CDR3 DNA reads as TGTGCCAGCAGCAGACAGGGTACCAACTCTGGAAACACCATATATTTT. The J gene is TRBJ1-3, the V gene TRBV2, with TRBD1 matching 7 bases. V lost 6 bases, J lost 0 bases, and 8 bases stayed unmatched. Germline V gene sequence: CDR1 SNHLY, CDR2 FYNNEI. The CDR3 contains 16 residues.